Listed below are T cell receptor beta chains from one sample, sequenced in a study of T cells in Graves' hyperthyroidism and ophthalmopathy. TCRdb recomputed calls from the multiplex PCR reads with MiXCR, one row per CDR3 protein. Of about 640,000 distinct CDR3 sequences in the sample, roughly 20% were seen once. Sequenced: blood. These receptors originate from a man aged 25-45 years with Graves' ophthalmopathy. Both conserved end residues are part of each CDR3. Each record gives: CDR3 protein, CDR3 DNA, V gene, J gene, D gene, clone size. The D gene is left open where the match is weak. Not every row has a clone size; where given, it reads once, few, many or a size class.

CDR3aa: CASSGAYSNQPQHF
CDR3nt: TGTGCCAGCAGCGGCGCCTACAGCAATCAGCCCCAGCATTTT
v_gene: TRBV7-9
j_gene: TRBJ1-5
d_gene: NA
abundance: few

CDR3aa: CASSPAARDTEAFF
CDR3nt: TGTGCCAGCTCACCCGCCGCCAGGGACACTGAAGCTTTCTTT
v_gene: TRBV18
j_gene: TRBJ1-1
d_gene: NA
abundance: few

CDR3aa: CASSLRSGSATDTQYF
CDR3nt: TGTGCCAGCAGTTTAAGAAGCGGGAGTGCCACAGATACGCAGTATTTT
v_gene: TRBV12-3/TRBV12-4
j_gene: TRBJ2-3
d_gene: TRBD2
abundance: many

CDR3aa: CAWGGQGTEAFF
CDR3nt: TGTGCCTGGGGGGGGCAGGGAACTGAAGCTTTCTTT
v_gene: TRBV30
j_gene: TRBJ1-1
d_gene: NA
abundance: many

CDR3aa: CASSLALADSSTDTQYF
CDR3nt: TGTGCCAGCAGCTTAGCTTTGGCTGACAGTAGCACAGATACGCAGTATTTT
v_gene: TRBV11-2
j_gene: TRBJ2-3
d_gene: NA
abundance: many

CDR3aa: CTSSPPGAGGTYNEQFF
CDR3nt: TGTACCAGCAGCCCCCCGGGAGCGGGAGGAACCTACAATGAGCAGTTCTTC
v_gene: TRBV11-2
j_gene: TRBJ2-1
d_gene: TRBD2
abundance: few

CDR3aa: CASSDPLSPYNEQFF
CDR3nt: TGTGCCAGCAGTGATCCGTTAAGCCCCTACAATGAGCAGTTCTTC
v_gene: TRBV12-3/TRBV12-4
j_gene: TRBJ2-1
d_gene: NA
abundance: NA

CDR3aa: CASSLLAGPSYNEQFF
CDR3nt: TGTGCCAGCAGCTTGTTAGCGGGGCCTTCCTACAATGAGCAGTTCTTC
v_gene: TRBV7-2
j_gene: TRBJ2-1
d_gene: TRBD2
abundance: NA

CDR3aa: CSAIAGFQETQYF
CDR3nt: TGCAGTGCTATAGCGGGATTCCAAGAGACCCAGTACTTC
v_gene: TRBV20-1
j_gene: TRBJ2-5
d_gene: TRBD2
abundance: many

CDR3aa: CAWSEQGDPYEQYF
CDR3nt: TGTGCCTGGAGTGAACAGGGGGATCCCTACGAGCAGTACTTC
v_gene: TRBV30
j_gene: TRBJ2-7
d_gene: TRBD1
abundance: many

CDR3aa: CASSRNPGQRYSPLHF
CDR3nt: TGTGCCAGCAGCCGAAATCCGGGACAGAGGTATTCACCCCTCCACTTT
v_gene: TRBV28
j_gene: TRBJ1-6
d_gene: TRBD1
abundance: NA

CDR3aa: CASSQVTGGRTGELFF
CDR3nt: TGTGCCAGCAGCCAAGTGACAGGGGGACGGACCGGGGAGCTGTTTTTT
v_gene: TRBV14
j_gene: TRBJ2-2
d_gene: TRBD1
abundance: NA

CDR3aa: CASSFPSAEETQYF
CDR3nt: TGTGCCAGCAGCTTTCCTAGCGCAGAAGAGACCCAGTACTTC
v_gene: TRBV6-1
j_gene: TRBJ2-5
d_gene: NA
abundance: NA

CDR3aa: CASSLTGSYTEAFF
CDR3nt: TGCGCCAGCAGCTTGACAGGGAGTTACACTGAAGCTTTCTTT
v_gene: TRBV5-1
j_gene: TRBJ1-1
d_gene: NA
abundance: many

CDR3aa: CASSLGTGDDEAFF
CDR3nt: TGTGCCAGCAGTCTCGGGACAGGAGACGATGAAGCTTTCTTT
v_gene: TRBV27
j_gene: TRBJ1-1
d_gene: TRBD1
abundance: NA

CDR3aa: CASSQGRVAGSREQYF
CDR3nt: TGCGCCAGCAGCCAAGGGCGGGTAGCGGGATCTCGAGAGCAGTACTTC
v_gene: TRBV4-1
j_gene: TRBJ2-7
d_gene: TRBD2
abundance: NA

CDR3aa: CASSFHRAYGYTF
CDR3nt: TGTGCCAGCAGTTTTCACAGGGCCTATGGCTACACCTTC
v_gene: TRBV28
j_gene: TRBJ1-2
d_gene: NA
abundance: few

CDR3aa: CASSLLGTSGSGNEQFF
CDR3nt: TGTGCCAGCAGTTTACTCGGGACTAGCGGGAGTGGGAATGAGCAGTTCTTC
v_gene: TRBV27
j_gene: TRBJ2-1
d_gene: TRBD2
abundance: many

CDR3aa: CSARAYGTSETGELFF
CDR3nt: TGCAGTGCTAGAGCTTACGGGACTAGCGAAACCGGGGAGCTGTTTTTT
v_gene: TRBV20-1
j_gene: TRBJ2-2
d_gene: TRBD2
abundance: NA

CDR3aa: CSARVGHEQFF
CDR3nt: TGCAGTGCTAGAGTTGGGCATGAGCAGTTCTTC
v_gene: TRBV20-1
j_gene: TRBJ2-1
d_gene: NA
abundance: many

CDR3aa: CASSLRRRTGIDEQYF
CDR3nt: TGTGCCAGCAGTTTACGTCGTCGGACAGGGATCGACGAGCAGTACTTC
v_gene: TRBV28
j_gene: TRBJ2-7
d_gene: TRBD1
abundance: NA

CDR3aa: CASSLTLAGINEQFF
CDR3nt: TGTGCCAGCAGCTTGACACTAGCGGGAATTAATGAGCAGTTCTTC
v_gene: TRBV5-4
j_gene: TRBJ2-1
d_gene: TRBD2
abundance: few

CDR3aa: CTSSYGQGAYEQYF
CDR3nt: TGCACCAGCAGCTATGGACAGGGGGCGTACGAGCAGTACTTC
v_gene: TRBV5-1
j_gene: TRBJ2-7
d_gene: TRBD1
abundance: NA

CDR3aa: CASRYLADPDTQYF
CDR3nt: TGTGCCAGCAGGTACCTAGCAGATCCAGATACGCAGTATTTT
v_gene: TRBV12-3/TRBV12-4
j_gene: TRBJ2-3
d_gene: NA
abundance: many

CDR3aa: CASSERGDRPSTDTQYF
CDR3nt: TGTGCCAGCAGTGAAAGGGGGGACAGGCCTTCCACAGATACGCAGTATTTT
v_gene: TRBV6-1
j_gene: TRBJ2-3
d_gene: TRBD1
abundance: NA

CDR3aa: CSVDTRTGPDTQYF
CDR3nt: TGCAGCGTTGATACTAGAACCGGTCCAGATACGCAGTATTTT
v_gene: TRBV29-1
j_gene: TRBJ2-3
d_gene: NA
abundance: NA

CDR3aa: CASSQVVGQGGTGELFF
CDR3nt: TGTGCCAGCAGCCAAGTAGTTGGACAGGGGGGTACCGGGGAGCTGTTTTTT
v_gene: TRBV4-2
j_gene: TRBJ2-2
d_gene: TRBD1
abundance: NA

CDR3aa: CASSLAGLGGLNYGYTF
CDR3nt: TGTGCCAGCAGCTTGGCCGGATTGGGGGGCCTGAACTATGGCTACACCTTC
v_gene: TRBV5-4
j_gene: TRBJ1-2
d_gene: NA
abundance: few

CDR3aa: CASSQDGLEGVTQYF
CDR3nt: TGCGCCAGCAGCCAAGATGGTCTCGAGGGAGTTACGCAGTATTTT
v_gene: TRBV4-1
j_gene: TRBJ2-3
d_gene: NA
abundance: few

CDR3aa: CASSLGGQSYSPLHF
CDR3nt: TGCGCCAGCAGCTTGGGCGGACAGAGCTATTCACCCCTCCACTTT
v_gene: TRBV5-1
j_gene: TRBJ1-6
d_gene: NA
abundance: NA

CDR3aa: CASSFPGAETQYF
CDR3nt: TGTGCCAGCAGCTTCCCGGGAGCTGAGACCCAGTACTTC
v_gene: TRBV11-1
j_gene: TRBJ2-5
d_gene: NA
abundance: many

CDR3aa: CASSSLGGPTYEQYF
CDR3nt: TGTGCCAGCAGTTCCCTCGGGGGGCCCACCTACGAGCAGTACTTC
v_gene: TRBV27
j_gene: TRBJ2-7
d_gene: NA
abundance: few

CDR3aa: CASSRYGTSGRTDTQYF
CDR3nt: TGTGCCAGCAGTCGATATGGCACTAGCGGGAGGACAGATACGCAGTATTTT
v_gene: TRBV27
j_gene: TRBJ2-3
d_gene: TRBD2
abundance: many

CDR3aa: CASSPQPGGEQYF
CDR3nt: TGTGCCAGCAGCCCTCAACCCGGAGGCGAGCAGTACTTC
v_gene: TRBV11-2
j_gene: TRBJ2-7
d_gene: NA
abundance: NA

CDR3aa: CASLPVFASTDTQYF
CDR3nt: TGTGCCAGCCTACCGGTGTTTGCGAGCACAGATACGCAGTATTTT
v_gene: TRBV28
j_gene: TRBJ2-3
d_gene: NA
abundance: NA

CDR3aa: CASSLVAGGNNEQFF
CDR3nt: TGTGCCAGCAGCTTAGTTGCTGGAGGTAACAATGAGCAGTTCTTC
v_gene: TRBV11-2
j_gene: TRBJ2-1
d_gene: NA
abundance: few

CDR3aa: CASSENRLGAYGYTF
CDR3nt: TGTGCCAGCAGTGAGAATCGTCTAGGGGCCTATGGCTACACCTTC
v_gene: TRBV6-1
j_gene: TRBJ1-2
d_gene: NA
abundance: NA